The rows below give T cell receptor beta chains drawn from one sample of a study of T cells expressing NK-cell markers. From the 5' RACE reads, TCRdb lists one entry per CDR3 protein and no DNA. The sample data list some 150,000 distinct CDR3 sequences. Sequencing used blood T cells: a sorted CD56 or NKG2C T cell subset, CD4+ or CD8+ T cells, or bulk PBMC T cells (not recorded which). These receptors all stem from a man younger than 35 in good health. Each CDR3 is given with its conserved first and last residue.

v_gene	j_gene	CDR3aa
TRBV13	TRBJ2-1	CASSPQREHNEQFF
TRBV9	TRBJ2-5	CASSRVSGFQETQYF
TRBV11-2	TRBJ2-3	CASSLIFGGDTQYF
TRBV20-1	TRBJ2-5	CSARDRTSGSLETQYF
TRBV29-1	TRBJ2-1	CSVEDGRNEQFF
TRBV4-1	TRBJ1-2	CASSQESSGRGTF
TRBV20-1	TRBJ1-2	CSARGQGDYGYTF
TRBV7-6	TRBJ1-2	CASSRGRADGYTF
TRBV29-1	TRBJ2-3	CSVGTSGVTDTQYF
TRBV9	TRBJ2-1	CASSSSGRRNNEQFF
TRBV11-3	TRBJ2-1	CASLSSVYNEQFF
TRBV12-3/TRBV12-4	TRBJ1-5	CASSFGVYQPQHF
TRBV12-3/TRBV12-4	TRBJ2-1	CASSLAIAGGDEQFF
TRBV6-6	TRBJ2-1	CASGFVGTEQFF
TRBV20-1	TRBJ2-5	CSARDLEGKLQETQYF
TRBV2	TRBJ2-2	CASSPGVTGELFF
TRBV14	TRBJ2-3	CASSVTGTKDTQYF
TRBV2	TRBJ2-1	CASSPSLAGEVWNEQFF
TRBV10-3	TRBJ2-1	CAIRTSGTDEQFF
TRBV28	TRBJ2-3	CASSLYGADTQYF
TRBV5-1	TRBJ2-1	CASSLAREAEQFF
TRBV5-6	TRBJ1-1	CASLQGIANTEAFF
TRBV4-3	TRBJ1-1	CASSRRTGALFEAFF